The 10 T cell receptor beta chains listed next were all sequenced from one sample in a study of blood T cell repertoires in COVID-19. This table comes from immunoSEQ multiplex PCR, and its TCRdb copy is limited to in-frame clones, with some not included. Of approximately 300,000 clones listed, roughly 87% are singletons. Material for sequencing was PBMCs or T cells enriched from blood (not recorded which). All receptors derive from a woman aged 25 to 45 who had recovered from COVID-19.

The chain employs TRBV30 and TRBJ1-1; D is unclear. CDR1 is GTSNPN and CDR2 is SVGIG in the germline V gene (reference sequence). This CDR3 contains 13 residues. V shed 0 bases and J shed 0 bases, with 5 bases lying between them. This CDR3 is CAWSVQVNTEAFF. DNA for the CDR3: TGTGCCTGGAGTGTACAAGTGAACACTGAAGCTTTCTTT.

The chain couples TRBV7-8 to TRBJ1-2; possible D gene TRBD1, 5 bases. Deletions cut 7 bases from V and 1 base from J, with 25 bases between. Germline V gives CDR1 SGHVS, CDR2 FQNEAQ. The CDR3 covers 18 residues. The CDR3 sequence: CASTIIPGRATLNYGYTF. CDR3 nucleotides: TGTGCCAGCACCATAATTCCGGGCAGGGCCACCCTTAACTATGGCTACACCTTC.

The rearrangement joins TRBV5-1 to TRBJ2-2; 11 bases fit TRBD1. Germline values: CDR1 SGHRS, CDR2 YFSETQ. The V segment lost 4 bases and the J segment 6 bases; nucleotides outside the gene matches: 8. The CDR3 consists of 16 residues. The CDR3 nucleotides are TGCGCCAGCAGCGCCGGACAGGGGGCTGTGGCCGGGGAGCTGTTTTTT. Protein product: CASSAGQGAVAGELFF.

The chain links TRBV28 to TRBJ1-4; D uncertain. CDR1 and CDR2 from the germline V gene are MDHEN and SYDVKM. Deletions cut 5 bases from V and 0 bases from J, with 13 bases between. There are 16 residues in the CDR3. CDR3 nucleotides: TGTGCCAGCAGTGACACCACGGGGACAACTAATGAAAAACTGTTTTTT. Residues: CASSDTTGTTNEKLFF. The full variable domain, in which reference TRBV28 and TRBJ1-4 provide the parts outside the CDR3, is DVKVTQSSRYLVKRTGEKVFLECVQDMDHENMFWYRQDPGLGLRLIYFSYDVKMKEKGDIPEGYSVSREKKERFSLILESASTNQTSMYLCASSDTTGTTNEKLFFGSGTQLSVL.

The rearrangement links TRBV6-5 to TRBJ2-1, with 9 bases that match TRBD1. This CDR3 spans 14 amino acids. The V gene's germline CDR1 is MNHEY and CDR2 SVGAGI. Trimming removed 4 bases from V and 13 bases from J; junction bases left unmatched: 11. The CDR3 nucleotides are TGTGCCAGCAGTTCTAGGGACAGGGAAAAGGAACAGTTCTTC. Its protein is CASSSRDREKEQFF.

The chain uses TRBV12-3 or TRBV12-4 and TRBJ1-2; 7 bases fit TRBD1. V lost 5 bases, J lost 7 bases, and 4 bases stayed unmatched. This CDR3 spans 12 amino acids. The CDR3 region has the DNA TGTGCCAGCAGTAACCGACAGGGTGGCTACACCTTC. The encoded protein is CASSNRQGGYTF.

The J gene is TRBJ1-2, the V gene TRBV30; tentatively, D is TRBD1 (5 bases). The V gene lost 0 bases and the J gene lost 6 bases, with 11 bases spanning the gap. The germline V gene encodes CDR1 GTSNPN and CDR2 SVGIG (reference sequence). The CDR3 extends over 13 amino acids. The CDR3, as DNA: TGTGCCTGGAGTGTACAGGCCTTAGATGGCTACACCTTC. It encodes CAWSVQALDGYTF. Filled out from reference TRBV30 and TRBJ1-2, the complete variable domain reads SQTIHQWPATLVQPVGSPLSLECTVEGTSNPNLYWYRQAAGRGLQLLFYSVGIGQISSEVPQNLSASRPQDRQFILSSKKLLLSDSGFYLCAWSVQALDGYTFGSGTRLTVV.

The chain carries TRBV5-1 and TRBJ1-4, with D possibly being TRBD1 (5 bases). The V gene lost 5 bases and the J gene lost 0 bases, with 17 bases spanning the gap. The germline V gene has CDR1 SGHRS and CDR2 YFSETQ. The CDR3 has 17 residues. The CDR3 spells CASSTGGVGATNEKLFF. In nucleotides, the CDR3 is TGCGCCAGCAGTACAGGTGGGGTAGGGGCAACTAATGAAAAACTGTTTTTT.

The chain combines TRBV3-1 (or the pseudogene TRBV3-2) with TRBJ1-4; tentative D call: TRBD1 (6 bases). CDR1 and CDR2 (germline): LGHDT, YNNKEL (reference sequence). Trimming stripped 4 bases from V and 5 bases from J, with 11 bases between. The CDR3 is made up of 14 amino acids. The CDR3 bases are TGTGCCAGCAGCCTCAGGGGCCAGAATGAAAAACTGTTTTTT. It encodes CASSLRGQNEKLFF.

CDR3 residues: CASSLVGSYEQYF. For the CDR3, the DNA is TGTGCCAGCAGCTTGGTCGGCTCCTACGAGCAGTACTTC. The chain combines TRBV5-5 with TRBJ2-7; D is unresolved. Germline V gene sequence: CDR1 SGHKS, CDR2 YYEKEE (reference sequence). The CDR3 extends over 13 amino acids. V was pared by 0 bases and J by 0 bases, with 4 bases between.